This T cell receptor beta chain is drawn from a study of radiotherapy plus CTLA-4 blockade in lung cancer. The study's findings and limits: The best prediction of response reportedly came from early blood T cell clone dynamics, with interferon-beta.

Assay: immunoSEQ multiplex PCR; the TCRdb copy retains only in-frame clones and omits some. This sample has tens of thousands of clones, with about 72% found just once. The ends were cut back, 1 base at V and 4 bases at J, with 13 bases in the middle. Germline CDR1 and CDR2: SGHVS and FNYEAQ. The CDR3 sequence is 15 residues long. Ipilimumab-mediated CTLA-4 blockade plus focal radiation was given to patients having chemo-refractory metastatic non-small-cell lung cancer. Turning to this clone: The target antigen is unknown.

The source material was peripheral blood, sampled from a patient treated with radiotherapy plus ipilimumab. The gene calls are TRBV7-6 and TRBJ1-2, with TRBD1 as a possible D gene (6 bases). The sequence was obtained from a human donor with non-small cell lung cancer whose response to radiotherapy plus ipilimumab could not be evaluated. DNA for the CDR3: TGTGCCAGCAGCTTAGGAGCAGGGGTGAGCTATGGCTACACCTTC. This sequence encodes CASSLGAGVSYGYTF. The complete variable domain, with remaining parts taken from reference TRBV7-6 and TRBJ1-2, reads GAGVSQSPRYKVTKRGQDVALRCDPISGHVSLYWYRQALGQGPEFLTYFNYEAQQDKSGLPNDRFSAERPEGSISTLTIQRTEQRDSAMYRCASSLGAGVSYGYTFGSGTRLTVV.